This TCR beta chain emerged from a study of T-cell memory formation after mild COVID-19. This clonotype occurred a few times. MiXCR, run by TCRdb on the 5' RACE reads, gives a single entry per CDR3 protein. Of 550,000 to 700,000 distinct CDR3 sequences listed, approximately 15% are singletons. V gave up 0 bases and J gave up 5 bases, with 1 base separating them. This CDR3 contains 11 residues. Per germline, CDR1 SNHLY and CDR2 FYNNEI. The sequenced material came from PBMCs or a T cell subset sorted from them (not recorded which). This TCR came from an adult woman who had mild COVID-19 (a few samples of this study predate the infection). Cell type and time point are not known. V usage is TRBV2 and J usage is TRBJ1-2, with no clear D. CDR3 protein: CASSEAYGYTF. CDR3 bases: TGTGCCAGCAGTGAAGCGTATGGCTACACCTTC. The whole variable domain, remainder taken from reference TRBV2 and TRBJ1-2, is EPEVTQTPSHQVTQMGQEVILRCVPISNHLYFYWYRQILGQKVEFLVSFYNNEISEKSEIFDDQFSVERPDGSNFTLKIRSTKLEDSAMYFCASSEAYGYTFGSGTRLTVV.